This TCR beta chain was profiled in a study of beta chain features in type 1 diabetes. Looked up from germline, CDR1 is LGHNA and CDR2 is YSLEER. The CDR3 spans 15 residues. The V and J ends lost 1 base and 4 bases, in that order; junction bases with no gene match: 5. Comments on this clone: The antigen remains unidentified.

Expressed TCRB transcripts were sequenced after all isolated RNA was converted to cDNA. Repertoires were generated with immunoSEQ multiplex PCR, while TCRdb's copy carries only in-frame clones and drops some. The sample shows 150,000 to 200,000 clones, roughly 60% of them seen only once. Heparinised blood was drawn once per donor, averaging roughly 120 mL. Regarding the study as a whole: Here, the possible influence of HLA type (on TCRB rearrangement) remained unresolved. In every one of the four CD4+ subsets, TCRB CDR3s were moderately but significantly shorter in Type 1 diabetes patients.

This clonotype originated in a man aged 25-40 years with type 1 diabetes. This rearrangement joins TRBV4-3 to TRBJ1-2, with 8 bases that match TRBD1. The sequencing sample was made of naive CD4+ T cells from blood. CDR3: CASSQAGDRPYGYTF. In nucleotides, the CDR3 is TGCGCCAGCAGCCAAGCGGGGGACAGGCCCTATGGCTACACCTTC.